This T cell receptor (beta chain) was sequenced for a study of blood T cell repertoires in COVID-19. Study-level background: Italy, Spain and the United States were the sources of the convalescent and acute COVID-19 samples. T cells, B-cell-depleted T cells, or PBMCs supplied cDNA or gDNA.

Methods used by the authors: How many nucleated cells were present was estimated from reference gene primer amplification. Clones were sequenced by immunoSEQ multiplex PCR, and TCRdb holds only the in-frame ones, with some missing. That table gives V, J and clone size, and the DNA gave D and trimming. This table holds around 130,000 clones, approximately 84% found once. CDR1 is SGHTA and CDR2 is FQGNSA in the germline V gene. There are 16 residues in the CDR3. The ends were cut back, 0 bases at V and 7 bases at J, with 15 bases in the middle. The J gene is TRBJ1-4, the V gene TRBV7-2; D is uncertain. The clonotype comes from a woman aged 60-70 years with acute or convalescent COVID-19. Source material: peripheral blood. CDR3 sequence (DNA): TGTGCCAGCAGCTTAGCGCGCGGACTCAGTGGTGAAAAACTGTTTTTT. It codes for CASSLARGLSGEKLFF.